The rows below give T cell receptor beta chains drawn from one sample of a study of blood T cell repertoires in COVID-19. Profiled with immunoSEQ multiplex PCR; TCRdb holds only in-frame clones, not every one. The table has around 95,000 clones, 80% to 95% seen once. The sample was peripheral blood. The source of these receptors is a man aged 45 to 65 with active COVID-19. Both conserved end residues are part of each CDR3. D genes are given only for firm matches. Clone size is shown for a subset of rows, as once, few, many or a class of expanded clone.

abundance	j_gene	v_gene	d_gene	CDR3aa	CDR3nt
NA	TRBJ1-2	TRBV7-9	NA	CASSRLGGALGYGYTF	TGTGCCAGCAGCCGTCTCGGAGGAGCCCTTGGCTATGGCTACACCTTC
NA	TRBJ1-1	TRBV11-2	NA	CASSLALGQSNTEAFF	TGTGCCAGCAGCTTAGCCCTGGGGCAGTCGAACACTGAAGCTTTCTTT
NA	TRBJ2-3	TRBV6-5	TRBD1	CASSTAQGPDTQYF	TGTGCCAGCAGTACCGCACAGGGGCCCGATACGCAGTATTTT
NA	TRBJ2-1	TRBV19	TRBD1	CASSTRDRGLPDEQFF	TGTGCCAGTAGTACCCGTGACAGGGGGCTGCCCGATGAGCAGTTCTTC
NA	TRBJ2-1	TRBV29-1	TRBD2	CSVQTSGYNEQFF	TGCAGCGTTCAAACTAGCGGCTACAATGAGCAGTTCTTC
NA	TRBJ1-3	TRBV29-1	TRBD1	CSVVQGAGNTIYF	TGCAGCGTCGTACAGGGGGCTGGAAACACCATATATTTT
NA	TRBJ1-5	TRBV6-2/TRBV6-3	NA	CASSYDQFSNQPQHF	TGTGCCAGCAGTTATGATCAGTTTAGCAATCAGCCCCAGCATTTT
few	TRBJ1-3	TRBV6-1	NA	CASSDGQNHSGNTIYF	TGTGCCAGCAGTGATGGACAGAACCACTCTGGAAACACCATATATTTT
NA	TRBJ2-3	TRBV12-2	NA	CASRLAGQEDTQYF	TGTGCAAGTCGCTTAGCGGGACAAGAAGATACGCAGTATTTT
NA	TRBJ1-2	TRBV6-5	NA	CASSPRRYGYTF	TGTGCCAGCAGTCCCCGGAGGTATGGCTACACCTTC
NA	TRBJ1-1	TRBV6-5	TRBD1	CASRDRGFPHTEAFF	TGTGCCAGCAGGGACAGGGGATTTCCGCACACTGAAGCTTTCTTT
NA	TRBJ2-3	TRBV5-5	TRBD1	CASSVAPGQGVDTQYF	TGTGCCAGCAGCGTGGCTCCGGGACAGGGGGTAGATACGCAGTATTTT
NA	TRBJ1-5	TRBV5-6	TRBD1	CASSIDRGESQPQHF	TGTGCCAGCAGTATTGACAGGGGCGAAAGCCAGCCCCAGCATTTT
NA	TRBJ1-4	TRBV18	TRBD1	CASSPGTDEKLFF	TGTGCCAGCTCACCCGGGACAGACGAAAAACTGTTTTTT
NA	TRBJ2-7	TRBV5-5	TRBD1	CASSPTRQGTSEQYF	TGTGCCAGCAGCCCAACAAGACAGGGGACGAGCGAGCAGTACTTC
NA	TRBJ2-6	TRBV5-4	NA	CASSSPGHRKSSSGANVLTF	TGTGCCAGCAGCTCCCCGGGACATCGAAAATCAAGCTCTGGGGCCAACGTCCTGACTTTC
NA	TRBJ1-4	TRBV3-1/TRBV3-2	TRBD1	CASSPNSGTGGEKLFF	TGTGCCAGCAGCCCTAACTCCGGGACAGGGGGTGAAAAACTGTTTTTT
NA	TRBJ2-1	TRBV24-1	NA	CATSDFKSGSNEQFF	TGTGCCACCAGTGATTTCAAGTCAGGTTCTAATGAGCAGTTCTTC
NA	TRBJ2-3	TRBV2	TRBD2	CASKRRTSGDTDTQYF	TGTGCCAGCAAAAGACGGACTAGCGGGGACACAGATACGCAGTATTTT
NA	TRBJ2-1	TRBV29-1	TRBD2	CSVEDPSGRKYNEQFF	TGCAGCGTTGAAGACCCTAGCGGGAGAAAATACAATGAGCAGTTCTTC
NA	TRBJ1-1	TRBV6-5	NA	CASSGWRAGGEAFF	TGTGCCAGCAGCGGGTGGAGGGCCGGGGGTGAAGCTTTCTTT
NA	TRBJ1-1	TRBV7-2	TRBD1	CASSGRTGGKGAFF	TGTGCCAGCAGCGGCCGGACAGGGGGGAAGGGAGCTTTCTTT
NA	TRBJ2-1	TRBV9	NA	CASSVANNEQFF	TGTGCCAGCAGCGTAGCAAACAATGAGCAGTTCTTC
NA	TRBJ2-3	TRBV24-1	TRBD2	CATSDLAGSTDTQYF	TGTGCCACCAGTGACCTAGCGGGATCCACAGATACGCAGTATTTT
NA	TRBJ2-1	TRBV15	TRBD1	CATSTRGQGDVNEQFF	TGTGCCACCAGCACCCGGGGACAGGGGGATGTCAATGAGCAGTTCTTC
NA	TRBJ2-5	TRBV5-8	NA	CASRGLQGFQETQYF	TGTGCCAGCAGGGGCCTACAGGGCTTTCAAGAGACCCAGTACTTC
NA	TRBJ2-7	TRBV28	NA	CASSLIRRSYEQYF	TGTGCCAGCAGTTTAATTCGCAGATCCTACGAGCAGTACTTC
many	TRBJ2-5	TRBV3-1/TRBV3-2	NA	CASSQRTGTPSRETQYF	TGTGCCAGCAGCCAACGAACCGGGACTCCTTCGCGAGAGACCCAGTACTTC
NA	TRBJ2-6	TRBV19	TRBD1	CASSMGQVNSGANVLTF	TGTGCCAGTAGTATGGGACAGGTCAACTCTGGGGCCAACGTCCTGACTTTC
once	TRBJ2-3	TRBV6-5	NA	CASRATGSTDTQYF	TGTGCCAGCAGGGCGACAGGAAGCACAGATACGCAGTATTTT
NA	TRBJ2-1	TRBV2	TRBD2	CATEGIREGSSYNEQFF	TGTGCCACCGAGGGGATACGGGAGGGGTCCTCCTACAATGAGCAGTTCTTC
NA	TRBJ1-1	TRBV6-6	NA	CASSPRIPTWGRTEAFF	TGTGCCAGCAGTCCACGAATACCGACATGGGGGCGAACTGAAGCTTTCTTT
once	TRBJ2-5	TRBV7-8	NA	CASSFGRGVETQYF	TGTGCCAGCAGCTTTGGCAGGGGGGTAGAGACCCAGTACTTC
NA	TRBJ1-2	TRBV29-1	TRBD1	CSVEPLDRGHGYTF	TGCAGCGTTGAACCCTTGGACAGGGGGCATGGCTACACCTTC
NA	TRBJ2-5	TRBV18	NA	CASSPPEGRETQYF	TGTGCCAGCTCACCACCGGAGGGGAGAGAGACCCAGTACTTC
NA	TRBJ1-1	TRBV3-1/TRBV3-2	TRBD1	CASSPWDRARGNTEAFF	TGTGCCAGCAGCCCTTGGGACAGGGCGCGGGGAAACACTGAAGCTTTCTTT
NA	TRBJ2-1	TRBV5-4	TRBD1	CASSGQQGPFKIEQFF	TGTGCCAGCAGCGGACAACAGGGGCCCTTCAAAATTGAGCAGTTCTTC
NA	TRBJ1-2	TRBV7-9	NA	CASSQQGRAGYTF	TGTGCCAGCAGCCAACAGGGCCGAGCGGGCTACACCTTC
NA	TRBJ2-2	TRBV13	TRBD1	CASSVHRGGELFF	TGTGCCAGCAGTGTCCACAGGGGCGGGGAGCTGTTTTTT
NA	TRBJ2-7	TRBV10-3	TRBD1	CAINPGTGGFEQYF	TGTGCCATCAACCCCGGGACAGGGGGCTTCGAGCAGTACTTC
NA	TRBJ2-3	TRBV19	NA	CASSVDGKRTDTQYF	TGTGCCAGTAGTGTAGACGGGAAGCGGACAGATACGCAGTATTTT
NA	TRBJ2-1	TRBV15	NA	CATSRDPPRGANEQFF	TGTGCCACCAGCAGAGATCCTCCCCGGGGTGCTAATGAGCAGTTCTTC
NA	TRBJ2-3	TRBV5-4	TRBD2	CASSSKLAGGLQKDTQYF	TGTGCCAGCAGCTCAAAACTAGCGGGGGGTCTCCAAAAAGATACGCAGTATTTT
NA	TRBJ1-3	TRBV29-1	TRBD1	CSVIGQGVGNTIYF	TGCAGCGTCATCGGACAGGGTGTAGGAAACACCATATATTTT
NA	TRBJ2-5	TRBV4-1	TRBD2	CASSRLLAGAPGGETQYF	TGCGCCAGCAGCCGGTTACTCGCGGGGGCGCCGGGGGGGGAGACCCAGTACTTC
NA	TRBJ2-2	TRBV19	TRBD1	CASSIGDRGTGELFF	TGTGCCAGTAGTATAGGAGACAGGGGCACCGGGGAGCTGTTTTTT
NA	TRBJ2-1	TRBV3-1/TRBV3-2	TRBD2	CASSRFVLAGGGNEQFF	TGTGCCAGCAGCCGATTCGTTCTAGCGGGAGGAGGAAATGAGCAGTTCTTC
NA	TRBJ1-1	TRBV11-3	NA	CASSLGRETSTEAFF	TGTGCCAGCAGCTTAGGACGGGAAACCAGCACTGAAGCTTTCTTT
once	TRBJ2-6	TRBV9	NA	CASSVVGSPGANVLTF	TGTGCCAGCAGCGTAGTTGGCTCCCCTGGGGCCAACGTCCTGACTTTC
NA	TRBJ2-2	TRBV5-1	NA	CASSLAGDNTGELFF	TGCGCCAGCAGCTTGGCAGGGGATAACACCGGGGAGCTGTTTTTT
NA	TRBJ2-1	TRBV9	TRBD2	CASSGGLAGANEQFF	TGTGCCAGCAGCGGGGGACTAGCGGGAGCGAATGAGCAGTTCTTC
few	TRBJ2-6	TRBV19	TRBD2	CASGTTLTGANVLTF	TGTGCCAGCGGGACTACGCTCACTGGGGCCAACGTCCTGACTTTC
NA	TRBJ1-1	TRBV6-5	NA	CASSFSDGDTEAFF	TGTGCCAGCAGTTTCTCGGACGGGGACACTGAAGCTTTCTTT
NA	TRBJ1-2	TRBV20-1	NA	CSAQYGYTF	TGCAGTGCCCAATATGGCTACACCTTC